This T cell receptor (beta chain) is drawn from a study of shared clonotypes between healthy human individuals. Study-level points and caveats: Only blood samples were collected, and tissue repertoires likely differ.

TCRdb's copy holds only in-frame clones and misses some; the assay was immunoSEQ multiplex PCR. The sample has roughly 500,000 clones, 95% to 97% seen once. As for this clone: As yet, its antigen is unknown.

J gave up 2 bases and V 4 bases, and 9 bases lay outside the gene matches. The CDR3 covers 16 residues. Per germline, CDR1 SGHKS and CDR2 YYEKEE (reference sequence). The clonotype comes from a woman younger than 45 in good health. The sequenced material came from naive CD4+ T cells sorted from blood. Noted subset: CD45RA+ positively selected. V and J are TRBV5-5 and TRBJ2-5; TRBD1 agrees at 9 bases. Here the CDR3 DNA reads TGTGCCAGCAGCACAGGGACAGGGAGGTATCAAGAGACCCAGTACTTC. It translates to CASSTGTGRYQETQYF.